This T cell receptor beta chain was obtained from a study of blood T cell repertoires in COVID-19 (dated by TCRdb to about 2020). Describing the broader study: Samples covering the acute and convalescent phases of COVID-19 were provided by collaborators in the United States, Italy and Spain. The material from the prospective study consisted of cDNA or gDNA derived from T cells, B-cell-depleted T cells, or PBMCs. The sample metadata nearly always contained a de-identified subject ID, COVID-19 status, age in years and sex. The repertoires were released in a freely available public database meant as a resource for research on the immune response to SARS-CoV-2. Deeply sampled blood TCRbeta repertoires from subjects exposed to, actively infected with, or recovered from COVID-19 were included in the dataset. The samples were drawn from two sources: the first 160 participants of the ongoing ImmuneRACE study, and about 1,300 subjects contributed by 6 global collaborators. HLA class I and class II types, where available, came from metadata supplied by the sample provider rather than from assay-based typing. Overall study results and their limits: Clinical and demographic metadata were provided uncurated, with the amount varying by source and participant.

Worth noting for this clone: This receptor's antigen is unknown. Base qualities are missing; no much larger clone stands one base away.

TCRbeta CDR3 regions were amplified from genomic DNA using the immunoSEQ Assay, a bias-controlled multiplex PCR. In the source study's methods: The number of nucleated cells in each sample was estimated by amplification of reference gene primers within the assay. To quantify the absolute abundance of each unique TCRbeta CDR3 rearrangement, sequence reads were collapsed and filtered. For each sample, productive Simpson clonality was calculated by taking the square root of Simpson's diversity index across productive rearrangements. TCRdb took this table from immuneACCESS and kept in-frame rearrangements with V and J called. Such tables lack part of the clones; where checked against another copy, unresolved V genes explain under half of the gap, and the rest is unexplained. The V and J calls and the clone size are those of that table, but D and trimming were determined from the DNA. The sample table lists around 230,000 clones, 82% of them with a count of one. The top ten clonotypes cover approximately 16% of the sample.

Between the V and J ends, shortened by 5 bases and 1 base respectively, the junction contains 15 bases. The germline V gene gives CDR1 as SGHAT and CDR2 as FQNNGV. The CDR3 numbers 15 residues from cysteine through phenylalanine. Only CDR3 DNA is held: 45 bases, read in frame from base 1. Participants in the prospective study were enrolled through a virtual design, were aged about 18 to 100 years, and lived in 20 to 30 United States geographic areas. In the prospective study, cohorts were assigned on the basis of participant-reported clinical history obtained from a screening survey and a study questionnaire. For ImmuneRACE Cohort 3, a participant was defined as recovered based on two consecutive negative NP/OP PCR tests, clearance by a healthcare professional, or resolution of symptoms. In the prospective study, mobile phlebotomists collected whole blood, serum and a nasopharyngeal or oropharyngeal swab from each participant. Prospective study participants could optionally give additional blood draws and questionnaires over a 2-month period. Before DNA extraction, blood samples from the prospective study were shipped at room temperature or frozen.

Sequencing was carried out using PBMCs or T cells enriched from blood (not recorded which). The receptor was derived from a man aged 35 to 55 who had recovered from COVID-19. This sequence uses TRBV11-2 and TRBJ2-7, with TRBD2 tentatively as D gene (6 bases match). The bases read TGTGCCAGCAGCCCCAGGGAAGGGACTTCCTACGAGCAGTACTTC. Its protein product is CASSPREGTSYEQYF. Supplemented by the reference TRBV11-2 and TRBJ2-7 proteins around the CDR3, the complete variable domain is EAGVAQSPRYKIIEKRQSVAFWCNPISGHATLYWYQQILGQGPKLLIQFQNNGVVDDSQLPKDRFSAERLKGVDSTLKIQPAKLEDSAVYLCASSPREGTSYEQYFGPGTRLTVT.